The entry below describes one TCR beta chain. The data originate from a study of radiation and T cells in renal cell carcinoma. Treatment indicated: treatment-naive control, cytoreductive nephrectomy. Controls were unirradiated tumors from treatment-naive cytoreductive nephrectomy patients. The patient's renal cell carcinoma had clear cell pathology. Assay: immunoSEQ multiplex PCR; the TCRdb copy retains only in-frame clones and omits some. Here the sample spans 18,000 or so clones, roughly 60% being singletons. The V gene end was trimmed by 1 base and the J gene end by 12 bases; junction bases not matched to a gene: 7. This CDR3 has 13 amino acids. Germline-derived CDR1 and CDR2 are SGHNT and YYREEE (reference sequence).

The source is a man in his fifties with renal cell carcinoma. This chain uses TRBV5-4 with TRBJ2-1; 7 bases match TRBD1. Sequences were derived from tumor tissue, sampled from a patient whose treatment was nephrectomy without radiotherapy. The CDR3 DNA reads as TGTGCCAGCAGCTTGACAGGGGTCGGTGGGCAGTTCTTC. Its translation: CASSLTGVGGQFF.